Sequencing of this T cell receptor beta chain was carried out in a study of beta chain features in type 1 diabetes. Via the markers CD45RO/CCR7/CD25/CD127/CD95/CD27, stem cell-like memory, regulatory, central memory and naive CD4+ cells were sorted. There are 15 residues in the CDR3. Germline V gives CDR1 MDHEN, CDR2 SYDVKM. With V trimmed by 5 bases and J by 7 bases, 10 bases remained unmatched. Every isolated RNA sample was fully reverse transcribed, so sequencing captured expressed TCRB transcripts. Method: immunoSEQ multiplex PCR; TCRdb's copy keeps in-frame clones and lacks some. The data hold a few hundred thousand clones, with 10% to 15% observed a single time.

The clonotype comes from a man younger than 35 in good health. The chain couples TRBV28 to TRBJ1-1; TRBD1 matches at 10 bases. Material: naive CD4+ T cells from blood. The CDR3 reads CASSPPGTGEDEAFF. CDR3 coding DNA: TGTGCCAGCAGTCCGCCCGGGACAGGGGAGGATGAAGCTTTCTTT. The entire variable domain, with the rest obtained from reference TRBV28 and TRBJ1-1, is as follows: DVKVTQSSRYLVKRTGEKVFLECVQDMDHENMFWYRQDPGLGLRLIYFSYDVKMKEKGDIPEGYSVSREKKERFSLILESASTNQTSMYLCASSPPGTGEDEAFFGQGTRLTVV.